This T cell receptor (beta chain) is from a study of OX40 agonist ivuxolimab in advanced cancers. For the study at large: The dose of intravenous ivuxolimab that patients received every 2 weeks ranged from 0.01 to 10 mg/kg.

Clones were read by immunoSEQ multiplex PCR, and TCRdb kept only the in-frame ones, dropping some. Of roughly 73,000 clones listed, 84% are singletons. The V and J ends lost 5 bases and 0 bases, in that order; junction bases with no gene match: 2. The CDR3 totals 14 residues. Germline V gene lookup returns CDR1 LNHNV and CDR2 YYDKDF (reference sequence). Patients were ineligible given autoimmune disease history or systemic immunosuppression. The chain joins TRBV15 to TRBJ2-7, with 9 bases identical to TRBD1. The specimen was CD4+ or CD8+ T cells sorted from blood, collected in a trial of the OX40 agonist ivuxolimab. The clonotype originates from an adult with an advanced solid tumor such as melanoma, head and neck, liver or kidney cancer. The CDR3 sequence is CATSGTGSSYEQYF. DNA of the CDR3: TGTGCCACCAGCGGGACAGGGTCCTCCTACGAGCAGTACTTC.